These T cell receptor beta chains were read from a single sample in a study of T cell responses to AZD1222 COVID-19 vaccine. Sequencing was performed with immunoSEQ multiplex PCR; in TCRdb, only in-frame clones are kept and a portion is missing. The table has about 160,000 clones, about 88% seen once. Material: peripheral blood, obtained on day 0 of AZD1222 vaccination. The receptors were sampled from an adult in good health. CDR3s include the opening cysteine and the closing phenylalanine or tryptophan. Each record gives: V gene, CDR3 protein.

TRBV25-1 CASSGSGQPQHF
TRBV18 CASSPPSLTTAGYGYTF
TRBV3-1/TRBV3-2 CASTGLAGSHTQYF
TRBV28 CGTGSLARENQPQHF
TRBV28 CASSPGQTLNTEAFF
TRBV24-1 CATSDSGRTYGYTF
TRBV4-1 CASSQEATGINYGYTF
TRBV4-1 CASSDGPGTHYGYTF
TRBV7-9 CASSPARDEGIGYTF
TRBV11-1 CASSLAWNTEAFF
TRBV9 CASSVRGSGGANNEQFF
TRBV28 CASSPTPTYGTGLNTEAFF
TRBV28 CASQLPGPGNTIYF
TRBV12-3/TRBV12-4 CASSLEPGEAFF
TRBV4-1 CASSAVLAPSTQPQHF
TRBV19 CASSKGGGLQETQYF
TRBV6-5 CASLDPPGPEAFF
TRBV7-9 CASSRPAGTGGGELFF
TRBV7-9 CASSLGHRTLGTDTQYF
TRBV6-5 CASGRNEQFF
TRBV12-5 CASGLVARGRVDTQYF
TRBV5-4 CASSSPSTDTQYF